This TCR beta chain derives from a study of response to subunit inactivated influenza vaccine. The germline V gene has CDR1 SEHNR and CDR2 FQNEAQ (reference sequence). Trimming shortened V by 3 bases and J by 0 bases, and 2 bases separated the two germline ends. This CDR3 is built from 13 residues. TCRdb reprocessed the RT-PCR reads via MiXCR and lists one record per CDR3 protein. The table includes about half a million distinct CDR3 sequences, approximately 7.7% detected once. This clonotype was counted many times. The sequencing here drew on PBMCs from blood, taken about 23 months after vaccination. The chain recombines TRBV7-9 with TRBJ2-2; unclear D gene. The TCR sequence derives from a man aged 50-75 years who received an inactivated influenza vaccine. The CDR3: CASSFANTGELFF. The DNA of the CDR3 is TGTGCCAGCAGCTTTGCGAACACCGGGGAGCTGTTTTTT.